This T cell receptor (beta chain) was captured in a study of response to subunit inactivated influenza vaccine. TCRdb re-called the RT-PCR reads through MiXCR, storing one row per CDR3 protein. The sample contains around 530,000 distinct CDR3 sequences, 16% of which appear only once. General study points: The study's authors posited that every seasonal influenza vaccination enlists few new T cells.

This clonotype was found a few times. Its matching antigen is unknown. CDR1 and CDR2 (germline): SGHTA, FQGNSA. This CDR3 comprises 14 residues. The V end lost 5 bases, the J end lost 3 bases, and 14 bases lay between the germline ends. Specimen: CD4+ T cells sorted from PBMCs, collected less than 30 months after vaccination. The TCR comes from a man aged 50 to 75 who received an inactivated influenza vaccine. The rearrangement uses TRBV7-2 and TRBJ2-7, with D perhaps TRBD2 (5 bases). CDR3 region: CASSPREGSYEQYF. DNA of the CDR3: TGTGCCAGCAGCCCCCGCGAGGGAAGCTACGAGCAGTACTTC. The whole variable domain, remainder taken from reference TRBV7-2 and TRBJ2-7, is GAGVSQSPSNKVTEKGKDVELRCDPISGHTALYWYRQSLGQGLEFLIYFQGNSAPDKSGLPSDRFSAERTGGSVSTLTIQRTQQEDSAVYLCASSPREGSYEQYFGPGTRLTVT.